This TCR beta chain was identified during a study of T-cell memory formation after mild COVID-19. Study-wide context: TCR clusters were largely donor specific. Regarding the study as a whole: There was a balanced CD4/CD8 profile in clones contracting day 15 to 85, and later expanders leaned CD4+. For contracting clones, CD4+ ones sat mainly in CM and EM, CD8+ in EMRA. Prior to infection, memory already included some responding clones, suggesting cross-reactive memory joined.

TCRdb reprocessed the 5' RACE reads with MiXCR, giving one entry per CDR3 protein. The profile shows approximately 400,000 distinct CDR3 sequences, around 24% of them singletons. This clonotype was recorded a few times. Antigen specificity is unknown. Trimming removed 0 bases at V and 4 bases at J, with 8 bases between. Germline loops: CDR1 SGHRS, CDR2 YFSETQ. The CDR3 contains 13 residues. V usage is TRBV5-1 and J usage is TRBJ2-7, with a possible D match to TRBD1 (5 bases). The sample consisted of PBMCs or a T cell subset sorted from them (not recorded which). This clonotype was sampled from an adult woman who had mild COVID-19 (a few samples of this study predate the infection). Cell type and time point are not known. CDR3 sequence reads: CASSLGRVYEQYF. In DNA form, the CDR3 reads TGCGCCAGCAGCTTGGGCAGGGTGTACGAGCAGTACTTC.